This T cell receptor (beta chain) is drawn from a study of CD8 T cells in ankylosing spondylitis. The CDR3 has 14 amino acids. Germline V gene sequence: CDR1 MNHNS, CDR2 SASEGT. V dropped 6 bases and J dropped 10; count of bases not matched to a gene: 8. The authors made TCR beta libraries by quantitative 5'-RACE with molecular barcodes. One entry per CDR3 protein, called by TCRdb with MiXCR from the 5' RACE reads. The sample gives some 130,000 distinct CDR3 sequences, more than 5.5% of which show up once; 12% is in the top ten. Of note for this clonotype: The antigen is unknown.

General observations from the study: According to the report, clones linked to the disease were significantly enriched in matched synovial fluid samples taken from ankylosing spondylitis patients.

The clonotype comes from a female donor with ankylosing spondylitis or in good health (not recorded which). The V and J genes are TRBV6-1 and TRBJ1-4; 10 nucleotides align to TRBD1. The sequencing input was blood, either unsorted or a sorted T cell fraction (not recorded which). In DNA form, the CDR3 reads TGTGCCAGCAGCCCCGGGGACAGGGGCGGAAAACTGTTTTTT. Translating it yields CASSPGDRGGKLFF.